One sample yielded the 30 T cell receptor beta chains listed below, sequenced in a study of T cell changes during pregnancy in multiple sclerosis. Data came from immunoSEQ multiplex PCR; TCRdb stores just in-frame clones and leaves some out. Among 85,000 to 130,000 clones listed, under 95% were seen once. The specimen was peripheral blood, collected before pregnancy. The origin of the receptors is a female donor with multiple sclerosis, enrolled in a pregnancy study.

The chain uses TRBV18 and TRBJ2-5; the match to TRBD2 covers 9 bases. Germline lookup yields CDR1 KGHSH and CDR2 LQKENI. The junction had 6 bases not matched to a gene; V was cut back by 0 bases and J by 7 bases. The CDR3 is made up of 15 amino acids. This CDR3 reads CASSPPGTSFGTQYF. In DNA form, the CDR3 reads TGTGCCAGCTCACCACCGGGGACTAGCTTTGGGACCCAGTACTTC.

The chain links TRBV14 to TRBJ1-1; 7 bases are shared with TRBD1. Germline assignment: CDR1 SGHDN and CDR2 FVKESK. V was pared by 2 bases and J by 4 bases, with 7 bases of the junction left unmatched. This CDR3 is built from 15 residues. CDR3 in DNA: TGTGCCAGCAGCCAACGGACAGGTCGGGCCACTGAAGCTTTCTTT. The encoded protein is CASSQRTGRATEAFF.

This chain links TRBV28 with TRBJ2-7, with D perhaps TRBD1 (5 bases). The CDR3 extends over 14 amino acids. The germline gives CDR1 MDHEN, CDR2 SYDVKM. The V gene lost 3 bases and the J gene lost 3 bases, with 12 bases spanning the gap. This CDR3 reads CASSLGQGFYEQYF. The CDR3 DNA follows: TGTGCCAGCAGTTTGGGGCAGGGATTCTACGAGCAGTACTTC.

The chain has TRBV27 and TRBJ1-1; D is ambiguous. The CDR3 totals 14 residues. CDR1 is MNHEY, CDR2 SMNVEV, per germline (reference sequence). V was pared by 0 bases and J by 0 bases, with 5 bases between. The CDR3 reads CASSLSLVNTEAFF. The CDR3 bases are TGTGCCAGCAGTTTATCGCTAGTGAACACTGAAGCTTTCTTT.

The chain joins TRBV9 to TRBJ2-3; 8 bases agree with TRBD2. The germline V gene has CDR1 SGDLS and CDR2 YYNGEE. The CDR3 runs to 16 residues. J was trimmed by 1 base and V by 0 bases; bases with no gene match: 4. The chain's CDR3 is CASSVGNSGGTDTQYF. CDR3 bases: TGTGCCAGCAGCGTAGGTAATAGCGGGGGCACAGATACGCAGTATTTT.

The V call is TRBV15, the J call TRBJ1-1; D gene unclear. CDR3 length: 14 amino acids. Trimming cost V 3 bases and J 6 bases, with 14 bases left between them. CDR1 is LNHNV and CDR2 is YYDKDF in the germline V gene (reference sequence). Here the CDR3 reads CATSRALGSPEAFF. The CDR3 DNA sequence: TGTGCCACCAGCAGGGCATTAGGGAGCCCTGAAGCTTTCTTT.

The chain is built from TRBV6-6 and TRBJ1-1, with unresolved D. The germline V gene encodes CDR1 MNHNY and CDR2 SVGAGI (reference sequence). This CDR3 region has 14 residues. Trimming stripped 6 bases from V and 0 bases from J, with 11 bases between. The CDR3 is CASREEGMNTEAFF. CDR3 bases: TGTGCCAGCAGGGAGGAGGGAATGAACACTGAAGCTTTCTTT.

The J gene is TRBJ2-2, the V gene TRBV29-1; TRBD2 agrees at 11 bases. After removal of 6 bases from V and 0 bases from J, the junction contained 3 bases not matched to a gene. Germline V gives CDR1 SQVTM, CDR2 ANQGSEA. This CDR3 is 15 amino acids long. CDR3 loop: CSVRGLAANTGELFF. Written as DNA, the CDR3 is TGCAGCGTCCGGGGACTAGCGGCGAACACCGGGGAGCTGTTTTTT.

This rearrangement joins TRBV7-2 to TRBJ2-7; D not resolved. V was cut by 1 base and J by 2 bases, with 12 bases left in between. The germline V gene encodes CDR1 SGHTA and CDR2 FQGNSA. This CDR3 is built from 15 residues. The CDR3 nucleotides read TGTGCCAGCAGCTTAGTGCCAGGTCATACCTACGAGCAGTACTTC. Translated: CASSLVPGHTYEQYF. The full variable domain, completed using reference TRBV7-2 and TRBJ2-7, is GAGVSQSPSNKVTEKGKDVELRCDPISGHTALYWYRQSLGQGLEFLIYFQGNSAPDKSGLPSDRFSAERTGGSVSTLTIQRTQQEDSAVYLCASSLVPGHTYEQYFGPGTRLTVT.

The chain carries TRBV7-9 and TRBJ2-3; 11 positions agree with TRBD2. This CDR3 spans 17 amino acids. The V gene's germline CDR1 is SEHNR and CDR2 FQNEAQ (reference sequence). The J segment lost 2 bases and the V segment lost 5 bases, leaving 9 bases of the junction unmatched. This chain's CDR3 is CASSIPGLAVVTDTQYF. For the CDR3, the DNA is TGTGCCAGCAGCATTCCGGGACTAGCGGTAGTCACAGATACGCAGTATTTT.

The V and J genes are TRBV7-8 and TRBJ2-3, with 9 bases that match TRBD2. CDR1 and CDR2 (germline): SGHVS, FQNEAQ. The CDR3 consists of 21 residues. The junction had 25 bases not matched to a gene; V was cut back by 5 bases and J by 4 bases. CDR3: CASSTPSPGGRAYMIADTQYF. As DNA, the CDR3 is TGTGCCAGCAGCACCCCCTCCCCGGGCGGGAGGGCCTATATGATCGCAGATACGCAGTATTTT.

In its sample, this clone was seen once. The chain combines TRBV6-5 with TRBJ2-5; possibly TRBD2 for D (6 bases). The CDR3 spans 12 residues. Trimming took 8 bases from V and 5 from J, leaving 12 bases between them. CDR1 and CDR2 (germline): MNHEY, SVGAGI. For the CDR3, the DNA is TGTGCCAGCCGGGGGAGTGGGGAGACCCAGTACTTC. It specifies CASRGSGETQYF.

This clone occurred once. The gene calls are TRBV11-1 and TRBJ1-1; no firm D call. Between the trimmed V and J ends, which lost 2 bases and 0 bases, there was a span of 10 bases. Germline CDR1 is SGHAT and CDR2 is FQDESV (reference sequence). This CDR3 has 15 amino acids. The CDR3 nucleotides read TGTGCCAGCAGCTTACCGCGAGGATTGAACACTGAAGCTTTCTTT. It translates to CASSLPRGLNTEAFF.

J is TRBJ1-2 and V is TRBV7-9; D gene unclear. There are 17 residues in the CDR3. Germline V CDR1 and CDR2: SEHNR, FQNEAQ (reference sequence). Trimming took 1 base from V and 4 from J, leaving 19 bases between them. The CDR3 sequence is CASSLGLLGSSIYGYTF. DNA for the CDR3: TGTGCCAGCAGCTTAGGGTTGTTGGGCTCTTCAATCTATGGCTACACCTTC.

The chain combines TRBV28 with TRBJ1-4; TRBD1 agrees at 7 bases. Trimming removed 2 bases from V and 5 bases from J; junction bases left unmatched: 8. The CDR3 consists of 16 residues. Looked up from germline, CDR1 is MDHEN and CDR2 is SYDVKM. DNA of the CDR3: TGTGCCAGCAGTTTAGACCCAGGACAGGTGAATGAAAAACTGTTTTTT. Residues: CASSLDPGQVNEKLFF.

Turning to this clone: One junction end does not reproduce the germline sequence, and a read error may be involved. The gene calls are TRBV28 and TRBJ2-2, with TRBD1 identical over 9 bases. This CDR3 is built from 14 residues. The V gene's germline CDR1 is MDHEN and CDR2 SYDVKM. The CDR3 here is CASSFRTGDRGAVF. CDR3 nucleotides: TGTGCCAGCAGTTTTAGGACAGGGGACCGGGGAGCTGTTTTT.

The genes are TRBV7-2 and TRBJ1-6; D remains unclear. This CDR3 contains 14 residues. Trimming stripped 1 base from V and 6 bases from J, with 7 bases between. The germline V gene encodes CDR1 SGHTA and CDR2 FQGNSA. Here the CDR3 DNA reads TGTGCCAGCAGCTTAGTGGAGGGTAATTCACCCCTCCACTTT. Translating gives CASSLVEGNSPLHF.

The chain carries TRBV6-6 and TRBJ2-7; D unresolved. CDR1 and CDR2 from the germline V gene are MNHNY and SVGAGI (reference sequence). This CDR3 contains 14 residues. V gave up 4 bases and J gave up 2 bases, with 12 bases separating them. CDR3 sequence reads: CASSLPLSTYEQYF. In DNA form, the CDR3 reads TGTGCCAGCAGTTTGCCCCTATCAACCTACGAGCAGTACTTC.

The V and J genes are TRBV2 and TRBJ2-2; 10 bases agree with TRBD1. The CDR3 runs to 16 residues. V shed 4 bases, J shed 7 bases, and the junction held 9 bases outside the gene matches. Germline CDR1 reads SNHLY; CDR2 reads FYNNEI. CDR3 nucleotides: TGTGCCAGCAGTGTGGAGACAGGGGGCGTTATCGGGGAGCTGTTTTTT. Residues: CASSVETGGVIGELFF. Filled out from reference TRBV2 and TRBJ2-2, the complete variable domain reads EPEVTQTPSHQVTQMGQEVILRCVPISNHLYFYWYRQILGQKVEFLVSFYNNEISEKSEIFDDQFSVERPDGSNFTLKIRSTKLEDSAMYFCASSVETGGVIGELFFGEGSRLTVL.

The rearrangement uses TRBV30 and TRBJ2-6, with D possibly being TRBD1 (6 bases). CDR1 and CDR2 (germline): GTSNPN, SVGIG (reference sequence). This CDR3 is 18 amino acids long. Trimming shortened V by 1 base and J by 0 bases, and 16 bases separated the two germline ends. CDR3 sequence reads: CAWSATGILVSGANVLTF. CDR3 DNA sequence: TGTGCCTGGAGTGCGACAGGAATTCTGGTCTCTGGGGCCAACGTCCTGACTTTC.

The chain couples TRBV5-6 to TRBJ1-6; no firm D call. The CDR3 totals 13 residues. Trimming removed 2 bases from V and 7 bases from J, with 7 bases in between. CDR1 is SGHDT, CDR2 YYEEEE, per germline. CDR3 in DNA: TGTGCCAGCAGCTTTTACGGGAATTCACCCCTCCACTTT. Amino acids: CASSFYGNSPLHF. The variable domain in full, completed from reference TRBV5-6 and TRBJ1-6, reads DAGVTQSPTHLIKTRGQQVTLRCSPKSGHDTVSWYQQALGQGPQFIFQYYEEEERQRGNFPDRFSGHQFPNYSSELNVNALLLGDSALYLCASSFYGNSPLHFGNGTRLTVT.

This chain joins TRBV7-2 and TRBJ1-1; tentatively, D is TRBD1 (6 bases). CDR1 is SGHTA, CDR2 FQGNSA, per germline. Trimming shortened V by 4 bases and J by 1 base, and 22 bases separated the two germline ends. The CDR3 is 18 residues long. CDR3 in amino acids: CASSSADSLPGWNTEAFF. DNA of the CDR3: TGTGCCAGCAGCTCCGCGGACAGTCTCCCGGGTTGGAACACTGAAGCTTTCTTT.

V and J are TRBV7-3 and TRBJ1-1; D may be TRBD1 (5 bases). The CDR3 runs to 13 residues. The V gene's germline CDR1 is SGHTA and CDR2 FQGTGA. The V end lost 5 bases, the J end lost 5 bases, and 12 bases lay between the germline ends. In DNA, the CDR3 is TGTGCCAGCAGCCCAACCAGGGATACTGAAGCTTTCTTT. Protein product: CASSPTRDTEAFF.

The rearrangement links TRBV10-2 to TRBJ2-7; TRBD1 aligns across 9 bases. Trimming at V came to 7 bases and at J to 4 bases, leaving 8 bases not matched to a gene. Looked up from germline, CDR1 is WSHSY and CDR2 is SAAADI. The CDR3 contains 14 residues. CDR3 nucleotide sequence: TGCGCCAGCATGATCGGGACAGGGTTGTACGAGCAGTACTTC. It is translated as CASMIGTGLYEQYF.

This clone occurred once. The chain combines TRBV5-1 with TRBJ2-7, with D perhaps TRBD1 (5 bases). The CDR3 loop spans 14 amino acids. Germline CDR1 is SGHRS and CDR2 is YFSETQ. V was trimmed by 2 bases and J by 3 bases, leaving 12 bases between them. The CDR3 DNA follows: TGCGCCAGCAGCTTATCTACAGGATACTACGAGCAGTACTTC. Protein product: CASSLSTGYYEQYF.

As to this clone: An end of the junction does not agree with germline; a read error may underlie this. Other nucleotide sequences in the sample specify the same CDR3. The rearrangement joins TRBV6-1 to TRBJ1-5; TRBD1 aligns across 7 bases. The CDR3 covers 15 residues. Germline V gene lookup returns CDR1 MNHNS and CDR2 SASEGT. This CDR3 reads CASRPGQSNNQPQHF. The CDR3 DNA reads TGTGCTAGCAGACCGGGACAGTCTAACAATCAGCCCCAGCATTTT.

The sample holds one count of this clone. This rearrangement joins TRBV7-2 to TRBJ1-1, with 8 bases fitting TRBD1. Germline assignment: CDR1 SGHTA and CDR2 FQGNSA. V was pared by 4 bases and J by 1 base, with 2 bases of the junction left unmatched. The CDR3 runs 14 residues. CDR3 sequence reads: CASSSQGANTEAFF. CDR3 bases: TGTGCCAGCAGCTCGCAGGGGGCGAACACTGAAGCTTTCTTT.

This clone was counted only a few times. The gene calls are TRBV7-9 and TRBJ1-1; D gene unclear. The germline gives CDR1 SEHNR, CDR2 FQNEAQ (reference sequence). The length of the CDR3 is 15 residues. The ends were cut back, 1 base at V and 7 bases at J, with 16 bases in the middle. CDR3 protein: CASSLGGRLWGEAFF. The CDR3 nucleotides read TGTGCCAGCAGCTTAGGAGGGCGGTTGTGGGGTGAAGCTTTCTTT.

The chain uses TRBV5-6 and TRBJ1-2; D possibly corresponds to TRBD1 (6 bases). Germline V CDR1 and CDR2: SGHDT, YYEEEE. The V end was cut by 0 bases, the J end by 4 bases, with 13 bases between. CDR3 length: 15 residues. The CDR3 spells CASSLGTGNLYGYTF. CDR3 bases: TGTGCCAGCAGCTTGGGAACAGGGAATCTCTATGGCTACACCTTC.

The DNA for the CDR3 is TGCGCCAGCAGCTTGGCGACCGGGACTAGCCCCAGCGAGCAGTACTTC. This encodes CASSLATGTSPSEQYF. The rearrangement joins TRBV5-1 to TRBJ2-7, with 9 bases lining up with TRBD2. The germline V gene encodes CDR1 SGHRS and CDR2 YFSETQ. This CDR3 has 16 amino acids. Trimming took 0 bases from V and 6 from J; bases not matched to a gene: 10.